This T cell receptor beta chain was retrieved from a study of Ad26.COV2.S vaccination and SARS-CoV-2 variants. Background on the study: Recipients of Ad26.COV2.S got it intramuscularly, once or twice 56 days apart. Study findings and constraints: In vaccinated individuals, spike-specific CD8+ and CD4+ T cell responses reportedly displayed substantial breadth. Vaccinated and placebo-treated recipients had similar non-spike TCR breadth.

For this clone: The antigen is unknown.

Treatment meaning: roughly 20 received Ad26.COV2.S at low or high dose, single or two shots; five or six received placebo; per-sample allocation not given. Samples were taken on day 63 after the first vaccine or placebo injection. From germline, CDR1 is LNHNV and CDR2 YYDKDF (reference sequence). V lost 6 bases to trimming and J lost 0 bases; unmatched junction nucleotides: 14. This CDR3 has 19 amino acids. Generated by immunoSEQ multiplex PCR, the TCRdb table keeps only in-frame clones and is missing some. The sample holds 350,000 to 450,000 clones, around 92% seen once. The V gene is TRBV15, the J gene TRBJ2-1; 10 bases agree with TRBD2. The sequence came from a person between 18 and 65 years old who received the Ad26.COV2.S COVID-19 vaccine or a placebo. The input for sequencing was peripheral blood, taken in a trial of Ad26.COV2.S vaccine versus placebo. The chain's CDR3 is CATSPAGVAGGSSYNEQFF. The CDR3 bases are TGTGCCACCAGTCCTGCCGGGGTAGCGGGGGGTAGCTCCTACAATGAGCAGTTCTTC. The full variable domain, with the rest looked up from reference TRBV15 and TRBJ2-1, is DAMVIQNPRYQVTQFGKPVTLSCSQTLNHNVMYWYQQKSSQAPKLLFHYYDKDFNNEADTPDNFQSRRPNTSFCFLDIRSPGLGDTAMYLCATSPAGVAGGSSYNEQFFGPGTRLTVL.